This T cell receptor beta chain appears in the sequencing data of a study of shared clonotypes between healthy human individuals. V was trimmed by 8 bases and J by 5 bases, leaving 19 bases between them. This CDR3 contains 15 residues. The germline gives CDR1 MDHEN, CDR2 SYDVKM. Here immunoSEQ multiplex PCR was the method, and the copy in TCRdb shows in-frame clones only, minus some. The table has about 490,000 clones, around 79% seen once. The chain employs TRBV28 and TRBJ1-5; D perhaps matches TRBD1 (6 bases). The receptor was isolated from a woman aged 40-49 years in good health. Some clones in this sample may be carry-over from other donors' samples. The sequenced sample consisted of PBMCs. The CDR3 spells CASANHRVQDQPQHF. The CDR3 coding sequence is TGTGCCAGCGCAAACCACAGGGTGCAGGATCAGCCCCAGCATTTT.